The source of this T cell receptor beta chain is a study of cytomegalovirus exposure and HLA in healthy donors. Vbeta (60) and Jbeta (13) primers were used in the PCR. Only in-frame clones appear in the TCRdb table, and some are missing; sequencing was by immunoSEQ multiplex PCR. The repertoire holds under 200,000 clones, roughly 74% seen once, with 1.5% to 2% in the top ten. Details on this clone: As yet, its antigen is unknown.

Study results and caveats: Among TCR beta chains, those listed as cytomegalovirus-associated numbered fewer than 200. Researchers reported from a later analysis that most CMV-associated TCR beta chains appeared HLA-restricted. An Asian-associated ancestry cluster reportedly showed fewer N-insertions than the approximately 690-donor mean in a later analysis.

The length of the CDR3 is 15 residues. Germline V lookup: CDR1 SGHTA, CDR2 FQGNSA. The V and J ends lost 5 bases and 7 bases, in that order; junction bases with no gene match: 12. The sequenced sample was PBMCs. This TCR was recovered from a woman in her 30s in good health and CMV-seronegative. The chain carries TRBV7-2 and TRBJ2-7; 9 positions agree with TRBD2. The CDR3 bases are TGTGCCAGCAGCGACCCGGGACTAGCCCCGTGGGAGCAGTACTTC. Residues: CASSDPGLAPWEQYF. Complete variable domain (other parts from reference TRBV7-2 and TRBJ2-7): GAGVSQSPSNKVTEKGKDVELRCDPISGHTALYWYRQSLGQGLEFLIYFQGNSAPDKSGLPSDRFSAERTGGSVSTLTIQRTQQEDSAVYLCASSDPGLAPWEQYFGPGTRLTVT.